Each of the 8 T cell receptor beta chains below was sequenced from the same sample in a study of blood T cells in healthy people across ages. With a J-beta primer mix and a sample-barcoded 5' primer, a second PCR ran about 6 to 11 cycles. TCRdb re-called the 5' RACE reads with MiXCR, one entry per CDR3 protein. The profile covers 1.5 million to 1.8 million distinct CDR3 sequences, with 35% to 45% appearing a single time and under 5% taken by the ten largest. The material sequenced was blood. These receptors were taken from a woman between 18 and 29 years old in good health.

This clonotype turned up a few times. The CDR3 DNA is TGCGCCAGCAGCCAAGATAGCAGAGACGCCTACTACGAGCAGTACTTC. The encoded protein is CASSQDSRDAYYEQYF. V gene TRBV4-3 combines with J gene TRBJ2-7, with D unclear. With 0 bases removed from V and 3 bases from J, the gap between germline ends came to 15 bases. The germline CDR1 and CDR2 sequences are LGHNA and YSLEER. CDR3 size: 16 residues.

This clonotype has just a few counts. V is TRBV7-2 and J is TRBJ2-3; D remains unclear. V gave up 8 bases and J gave up 5 bases, with 11 bases separating them. Germline assignment: CDR1 SGHTA and CDR2 FQGNSA. The CDR3 contains 12 residues. CDR3 in amino acids: CASGRTGDTQYF. As DNA, the CDR3 is TGTGCCAGCGGTCGAACGGGAGATACGCAGTATTTT.

The chain joins TRBV7-3 to TRBJ2-5; no reliable D call. Germline V lookup: CDR1 SGHTA, CDR2 FQGTGA. The germline V and J ends were trimmed by 5 bases and 11 bases, with 18 bases remaining between them. There are 13 residues in the CDR3. CDR3 residues: CASSLDNHNEQYF. CDR3 nucleotides: TGTGCCAGCAGCCTAGACAACCACAATGAGCAGTACTTC.

This clonotype has a single count. The rearrangement links TRBV4-1 to TRBJ1-4, with D possibly TRBD1 on 6 matching bases. With 0 bases removed from V and 3 bases from J, the gap between germline ends came to 11 bases. This CDR3 contains 16 residues. Germline V gene lookup returns CDR1 MGHRA and CDR2 YSYEKL. DNA for the CDR3: TGCGCCAGCAGCCAAGAGGACAGAGGGTCTAATGAAAAACTGTTTTTT. It yields the protein CASSQEDRGSNEKLFF.

The rearrangement joins TRBV3-1 to TRBJ2-2, with D perhaps matching TRBD2 (5 bases). Germline CDR1 is LGHDT and CDR2 is YNNKEL (reference sequence). With 8 bases removed from V and 2 bases from J, the gap between germline ends came to 9 bases. The CDR3 consists of 13 residues. CDR3 loop: CASSDYNTGELFF. CDR3 nucleotides: TGTGCCAGCTCAGACTATAACACCGGGGAGCTGTTTTTT.

The gene calls are TRBV7-8 and TRBJ1-2, with D possibly being TRBD1 (6 bases). Trimming stripped 2 bases from V and 8 bases from J, with 24 bases between. CDR1 is SGHVS and CDR2 is FQNEAQ in the germline V gene. CDR3 size: 17 residues. CDR3 loop: CASSLRLQGFTPSGYTF. In DNA form, the CDR3 reads TGTGCCAGCAGCTTAAGGTTACAGGGATTCACCCCTTCCGGCTACACCTTC.

The chain is built from TRBV10-2 and TRBJ1-5; D not resolved. Between the trimmed V and J ends, which lost 2 bases and 5 bases, there was a span of 10 bases. The CDR3 runs 14 residues. Germline assignment: CDR1 WSHSY and CDR2 SAAADI. The CDR3 loop reads CASSEAHSDQPQHF. The CDR3, as DNA: TGCGCCAGCAGTGAGGCACACAGTGATCAGCCCCAGCATTTT.

This clonotype turned up a few times. This rearrangement joins TRBV10-2 to TRBJ2-7, with D perhaps TRBD1 or TRBD2 (6 bases each). CDR1 is WSHSY and CDR2 is SAAADI in the germline V gene. V shed 0 bases and J shed 12 bases, with 9 bases lying between them. The CDR3 is 11 residues long. The CDR3 sequence: CASSESRGAYF. The CDR3 bases are TGCGCCAGCAGTGAGTCGAGGGGGGCGTACTTC.